The present entry profiles one T cell receptor (beta chain) with its context. Its antigen remains unidentified. PBMCs, at least 7 million per sample, were isolated. The data originate from a study of blood T cells in healthy people across ages. A second PCR of roughly 7 to 11 cycles used a sample-barcoded 5' primer and a J-beta primer mix. Every cDNA was tagged by a template-switch adaptor with 12 random nucleotides. TCRdb independently ran MiXCR on the 5' RACE reads; one entry per CDR3 protein. The data hold approximately 1,000,000 distinct CDR3 sequences, with roughly two fifths observed a single time. Overall study findings and caveats: Whereas aged donors had fewer naive CD4+ cells, long-lived donors had more of them and higher diversity.

This TCR was recovered from a man younger than 35 in good health. The sequenced material came from blood.

This chain's CDR3 is CASSLQTGIYTDTQYF. CDR3 nucleotide sequence: TGTGCCAGCAGTTTACAGACCGGGATTTACACAGATACGCAGTATTTT. This chain links TRBV27 with TRBJ2-3; the D gene is possibly TRBD2 (5 bases). With 2 bases removed from V and 2 bases from J, the gap between germline ends came to 14 bases. Germline loops: CDR1 MNHEY, CDR2 SMNVEV (reference sequence). The CDR3 is 16 amino acids.